Listed below are T cell receptor beta chains from one sample, sequenced in a study of OX40 agonist ivuxolimab in advanced cancers. Profiling relied on immunoSEQ multiplex PCR, and the TCRdb table lists in-frame clones only, not all of them. The table has 55,000 to 70,000 clones, roughly 88% seen once. Sequences were derived from CD4+ or CD8+ T cells sorted from blood, sampled in a trial of the OX40 agonist ivuxolimab. These receptors all come from an adult with an advanced solid tumor such as melanoma, head and neck, liver or kidney cancer. The CDR3 runs from the conserved cysteine through the conserved F or W. D genes are given only for firm matches. Size values are once, few and many counts, or a class for expanded clones, and some rows have none.

>TRBJ2-5|.|TRBV5-1|TRBD2
CASSLGLAGETQYF
TGCGCCAGCAGCTTGGGACTAGCGGGGGAGACCCAGTACTTC
>TRBJ1-5|.|TRBV6-1|TRBD1
CATKTTGFQPQHF
TGTGCCACTAAAACGACAGGGTTTCAGCCCCAGCATTTT
>TRBJ2-7|.|TRBV28|TRBD1
CASRAFDRGYEQYF
TGTGCCAGCAGGGCCTTCGACAGGGGCTACGAGCAGTACTTC
>TRBJ2-7|.|TRBV19|TRBD1
CASSNGGQGAYEQYF
TGTGCCAGTAGTAATGGGGGACAGGGGGCCTACGAGCAGTACTTC
>TRBJ2-2|.|TRBV1|.
CTSSKKFWVAEGTGELFF
.
>TRBJ2-1|.|TRBV28|TRBD1
CASRLNDQGVGYNEQFF
TGTGCCAGCAGACTAAACGACCAGGGGGTGGGATACAATGAGCAGTTCTTC
>TRBJ2-7|.|TRBV9|TRBD2
CASSVASGSYEQYF
TGTGCCAGCAGCGTAGCTAGCGGGTCCTACGAGCAGTACTTC
>TRBJ2-7|few|TRBV6-5|TRBD1
CASSYEGDSSYEQYF
TGTGCCAGCAGTTACGAAGGGGACAGCTCCTACGAGCAGTACTTC
>TRBJ1-3|.|TRBV5-4|.
CASSLAGLGNTIYF
TGTGCCAGCAGCTTGGCGGGGCTTGGAAACACCATATATTTT
>TRBJ2-1|.|TRBV11-2|TRBD2
CASSLVNSGAYNEQFF
TGTGCCAGCAGCTTAGTTAATAGCGGGGCGTACAATGAGCAGTTCTTC